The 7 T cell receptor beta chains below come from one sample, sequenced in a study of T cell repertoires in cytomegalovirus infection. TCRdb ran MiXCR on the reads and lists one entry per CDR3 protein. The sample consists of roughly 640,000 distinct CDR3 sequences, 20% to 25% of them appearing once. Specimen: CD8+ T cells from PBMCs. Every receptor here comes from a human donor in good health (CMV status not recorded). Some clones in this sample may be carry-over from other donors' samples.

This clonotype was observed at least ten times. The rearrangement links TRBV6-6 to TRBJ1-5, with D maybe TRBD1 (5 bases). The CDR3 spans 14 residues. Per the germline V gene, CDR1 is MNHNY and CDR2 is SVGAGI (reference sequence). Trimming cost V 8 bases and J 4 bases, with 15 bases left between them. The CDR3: CASDERGGNQPQHF. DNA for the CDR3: TGTGCCAGCGACGAAAGGGGCGGGAATCAGCCCCAGCATTTT.

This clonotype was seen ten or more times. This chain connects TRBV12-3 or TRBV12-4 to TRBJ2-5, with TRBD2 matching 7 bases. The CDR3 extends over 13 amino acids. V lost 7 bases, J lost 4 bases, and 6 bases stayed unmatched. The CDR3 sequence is CASNEPGGETQYF. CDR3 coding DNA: TGTGCCAGCAACGAGCCGGGAGGAGAGACCCAGTACTTC.

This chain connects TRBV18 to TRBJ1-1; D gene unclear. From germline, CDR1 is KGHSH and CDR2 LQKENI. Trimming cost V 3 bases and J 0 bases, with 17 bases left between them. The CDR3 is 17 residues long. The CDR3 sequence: CASSPVGASDMNTEAFF. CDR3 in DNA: TGTGCCAGCTCACCCGTGGGTGCTTCGGATATGAACACTGAAGCTTTCTTT.

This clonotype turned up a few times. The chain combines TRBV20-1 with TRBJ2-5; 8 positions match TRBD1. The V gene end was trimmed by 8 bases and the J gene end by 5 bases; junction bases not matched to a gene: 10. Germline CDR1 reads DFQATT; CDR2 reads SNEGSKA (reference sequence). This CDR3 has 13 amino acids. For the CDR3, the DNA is TGCAGTCCTTTCCAGGGGGCGGGGGAGACCCAGTACTTC. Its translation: CSPFQGAGETQYF.

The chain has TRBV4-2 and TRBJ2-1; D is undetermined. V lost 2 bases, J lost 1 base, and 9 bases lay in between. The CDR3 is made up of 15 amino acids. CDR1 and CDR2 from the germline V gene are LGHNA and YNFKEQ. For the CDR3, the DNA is TGTGCCAGCAGCCAACACAGCTTGTCCTACAATGAGCAGTTCTTC. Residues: CASSQHSLSYNEQFF.

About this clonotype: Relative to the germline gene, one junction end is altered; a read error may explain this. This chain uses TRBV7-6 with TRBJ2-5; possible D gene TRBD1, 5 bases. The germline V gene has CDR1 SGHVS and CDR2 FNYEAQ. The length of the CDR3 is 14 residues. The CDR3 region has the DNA TGTGTCAGCAGCATATCTACAGGACCAGAGACCCAGTACTTC. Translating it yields CVSSISTGPETQYF.

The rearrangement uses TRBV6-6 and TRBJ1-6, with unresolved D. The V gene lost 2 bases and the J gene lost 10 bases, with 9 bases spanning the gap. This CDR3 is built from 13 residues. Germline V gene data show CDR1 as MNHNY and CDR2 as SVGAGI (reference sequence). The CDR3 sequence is CASSYVIGSPLHF. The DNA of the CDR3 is TGTGCCAGCAGTTACGTTATCGGGTCACCCCTCCACTTT.